This T cell receptor beta chain was identified in a study of blood T cell repertoires in COVID-19 (dated by TCRdb to 2018 to 2021). At the level of the whole study: The collaborator samples originated in the United States, Italy and Spain and spanned the acute and convalescent phases of COVID-19. The material from the prospective study consisted of cDNA or gDNA derived from T cells, B-cell-depleted T cells, or PBMCs. Subjects who had been exposed to COVID-19, were actively infected with it, or had recovered from it provided the deeply sampled blood TCRbeta repertoires that made up the dataset. The repertoires were released in a freely available public database intended as a resource for research on the immune response to SARS-CoV-2. The samples were drawn from the first 160 participants of the ongoing ImmuneRACE study and from more than 1,000 subjects provided by 6 global collaborators. Nearly every sample came with metadata listing a de-identified subject ID, COVID-19 status, age in years and sex. Where available, HLA class I and class II types were taken from metadata supplied by the sample provider and were not determined by assay-based typing. What the authors observed across the whole study: How much clinical and demographic metadata was included differed by source and by participant, and the metadata was provided uncurated.

This clone was counted between two and nine times. Its antigen is currently not known. Per-nucleotide qualities are absent, and no much larger clonotype sits a single base away. A second Seattle source provided samples from volunteer blood donors who had recovered from COVID-19. Collaborating institutions collected whole blood in K2EDTA tubes following their own protocols. Collaborator samples were shipped for TCRbeta analysis as frozen whole blood, isolated PBMCs, or DNA extracted from either sample type. V and J lose 3 bases and 7 bases, and a span of 13 bases separates them. In the germline V gene, CDR1 corresponds to SNHLY and CDR2 to FYNNEI. The CDR3 measures 15 amino acids from cysteine to phenylalanine. The retained sequence is limited to the CDR3, 45 bases, with the frame set at the first base. TCRbeta CDR3 regions were amplified from genomic DNA using the immunoSEQ Assay, a bias-controlled multiplex PCR. The original pipeline was this. Within the assay, amplification of reference gene primers was used to estimate how many nucleated cells each sample contained. To quantify the absolute abundance of each unique TCRbeta CDR3 rearrangement, sequence reads were collapsed and filtered. For each sample, productive Simpson clonality was calculated as the square root of Simpson's diversity index across productive rearrangements. Sourced from immuneACCESS, this table was stored by TCRdb with only in-frame sequences that have V and J called. A share of the clones is absent; for the studies checked, an unresolved V gene accounts for under half, and the remainder has no known explanation. V and J calls and clone size follow that table, whereas D and trimming were derived from the DNA. This sample lists 280,000 or so clones; approximately 83% were detected once. The ten largest clones add up to roughly 10% of the sample.

This receptor chain uses TRBV2 and TRBJ1-6; no confident D gene assignment can be made. This TCR was sampled from a woman between 50 and 59 years old who had recovered from COVID-19. Sequenced sample: peripheral blood. The CDR3 region: CASSEAGSANSPLHF. In nucleotides, the sequence is TGTGCCAGCAGTGAGGCGGGCAGCGCCAATTCACCCCTCCACTTT.